This T cell receptor beta chain was sequenced in a study of spatial heterogeneity in lung cancer (dated by TCRdb to the late 2010s). Looking at the study overall: The donors were fewer than 90 patients from the lung TRACERx cohort who had early-stage, untreated non-small cell lung cancer. Both alpha and beta chains were TCR-sequenced in around 230 tumor regions, approximately 64 matched nontumor lung samples and approximately 50 PBMC samples obtained at surgery. Follow-up PBMC samples were sequenced whenever available, and the median time to follow-up was roughly two years after resection. Beta-chain transcripts were consistently detected in greater numbers than alpha-chain transcripts, which likely reflects a higher abundance of beta-chain transcripts. Nonsynonymous mutation counts, determined by whole-exome sequencing of tumor tissue, were related to features of the TCR repertoire. The study quantitatively compared TCR alpha and beta repertoires across multiple tumor regions, matched nontumor lung and blood in non-small cell lung cancer. In the raw uncorrected reads, each unique combination of TCR and UMI appeared more than ten times on average. Overall results and qualifications from the work: Ubiquitous expanded tumor TCRs showed up in blood more often at tumor resection than at routine follow-up. Confirming at a functional level the hypothesis that regional TCRs recognize regional mutations was considered to require additional single-cell paired TCR alpha and beta sequencing. Only roughly 15 patients were included in the comparisons of baseline and follow-up blood repertoires.

The time point label corresponds to: blood at routine non-recurrence follow-up after resection. TCR sequencing used whole RNA extracted from tumor and nontumor lung tissue, or from cryopreserved PBMC samples, without cell sorting. Only patients for whom sufficient RNA was available from at least two tumor regions were selected for TCR sequencing. The table lists this clonotype with many counts. The antigen this receptor binds is unknown. No much larger clonotype is one base removed from it; base qualities were not supplied. The library was generated by 5' RACE. Sequencing used a NextSeq 500. To allow correction of PCR and sequencing errors, the TCR library protocol tagged every TCR cDNA molecule with a unique molecular identifier. The study's own analysis went as follows. Decombinator tools were used for TCR identification, UMI-based error correction and CDR3 extraction. Expanded TCRs were defined as those above a frequency of 2 per 1,000, corresponding to the top 1% of the tumor frequency distribution. Rényi diversity was computed with the R vegan package after subsampling each repertoire 100 times to 5,000 TCRs. CDR3 similarity networks were built from amino acid triplet string-kernel similarity, connecting CDR3s with pairwise similarity above 0.82. Using fastp at Q25 and MiXCR, TCRdb reprocessed the public reads and kept productive beta chains. Rows with one shared CDR3 protein collapse into an entry with the most common genes and DNA. The V and J calls, along with clone size, are taken from TCRdb and not from the paper's own processing. The sample contains about 45,000 distinct CDR3 sequences, 22% of them found a single time. The biggest ten clones account for less than 8.5% of the sample.

As encoded in the germline V gene, CDR1 is ENHRY while CDR2 is SYGVKD. A distance of 12 bases separates the germline ends of V and J, which lose 3 bases and 6 bases respectively. From its cysteine to its phenylalanine, the CDR3 spans 13 amino acids. The sequence is cut down to CDR3 DNA, 39 bases in frame from base 1. This receptor was taken from a female donor with early-stage non-small cell lung cancer. Sample: PBMCs, taken at follow-up. The chain is encoded by TRBV10-3 joined to TRBJ2-7, with the D call tentatively TRBD1 or TRBD2, each fitting 5 bases. The DNA sequence reads TGTGCCATCAGTGACGGGGCCTCCCCCGAGCAGTACTTC. Its product reads: CAISDGASPEQYF.